These T cell receptor beta chains were read from a single sample in a study of CD8+ T cells in alopecia areata. Data came from immunoSEQ multiplex PCR; TCRdb stores just in-frame clones and leaves some out. The repertoire includes approximately 89,000 clones, about 51% of them detected once, and roughly 6% sits in the top ten. The material sequenced was NKG2D-high CD8+ T cells sorted from blood. Receptors were obtained from a human donor with alopecia areata. The CDR3 runs from the conserved cysteine through the conserved F or W. Not all rows give a size; the values are once, few, many and, for expanded clones, a class.

abundance: few; v_gene: TRBV19; CDR3aa: CASSIAGGETYEQYF
abundance: NA; v_gene: TRBV2; CDR3aa: CASTSTELTDTQYF
abundance: NA; v_gene: TRBV6-5; CDR3aa: CASTNGLTDTQYF
abundance: few; v_gene: TRBV5-1; CDR3aa: CASSPVSRYEQYF
abundance: few; v_gene: TRBV9; CDR3aa: CASSGGENTEAFF
abundance: few; v_gene: TRBV7-8; CDR3aa: CASSRGGTQYF
abundance: NA; v_gene: TRBV7-2; CDR3aa: CASGRASYNEQFF
abundance: few; v_gene: TRBV28; CDR3aa: CASSQGLGGWDTQYF
abundance: NA; v_gene: TRBV29-1; CDR3aa: CSVRPYSTQIGHYGYTF
abundance: few; v_gene: TRBV7-9; CDR3aa: CASGSNGEKLFF
abundance: NA; v_gene: TRBV29-1; CDR3aa: CSVEDRQGVHNEQFF
abundance: NA; v_gene: TRBV29-1; CDR3aa: CSVEGGGNEKLFF
abundance: few; v_gene: TRBV13; CDR3aa: CASSLGKPYNEQFF
abundance: NA; v_gene: TRBV2; CDR3aa: CASRGNEQFF
abundance: NA; v_gene: TRBV23-1; CDR3aa: CASSQPPENSGANVLTF
abundance: few; v_gene: TRBV29-1; CDR3aa: CSVGTVSSYEQYF
abundance: NA; v_gene: TRBV5-1; CDR3aa: CASSPEGFNEQFF
abundance: NA; v_gene: TRBV11-2; CDR3aa: CASSAGTEDQPQHF
abundance: NA; v_gene: TRBV28; CDR3aa: CASSDRDRGKETQYF
abundance: NA; v_gene: TRBV13; CDR3aa: CASSLGLGSNYEQYF
abundance: NA; v_gene: TRBV9; CDR3aa: CASTDFGNEQFF
abundance: once; v_gene: TRBV29-1; CDR3aa: CSVEDGEQFF
abundance: few; v_gene: TRBV27; CDR3aa: CASSLAGSHNEQFF
abundance: NA; v_gene: TRBV29-1; CDR3aa: CSVDWDRPFF
abundance: NA; v_gene: TRBV4-1; CDR3aa: CASSQAVTAYEQYF
abundance: NA; v_gene: TRBV6-5; CDR3aa: CASSYWRGGEQFF
abundance: NA; v_gene: TRBV29-1; CDR3aa: CSVVSVRAGVGETQYF
abundance: NA; v_gene: TRBV29-1; CDR3aa: CSVGGVQEGVDEQYF
abundance: NA; v_gene: TRBV2; CDR3aa: CASKGTSGYEQYF
abundance: NA; v_gene: TRBV5-6; CDR3aa: CASTFTQNEQFF
abundance: once; v_gene: TRBV11-2; CDR3aa: CASSLRQGEGNVLTF
abundance: NA; v_gene: TRBV5-1; CDR3aa: CASSPEGYTEAFF
abundance: once; v_gene: TRBV25-1; CDR3aa: CASTPASYVSDTQYF